This T cell receptor beta chain is drawn from a study of T-cell memory formation after mild COVID-19. Study-level information: The two donors had largely donor-specific TCR clusters. The study's findings and limits: Mainly CM and EM harbored the contracting CD4+ clones; mainly EMRA harbored the CD8+ ones.

Germline loops: CDR1 SEHNR, CDR2 FQNEAQ (reference sequence). This CDR3 contains 14 residues. V lost 5 bases, J lost 6 bases, and 16 bases lay in between. In regard to this clonotype: Antigen: not known.

Using its own MiXCR run on the 5' RACE reads, TCRdb lists one record per CDR3 protein. The repertoire includes roughly 190,000 distinct CDR3 sequences, about 17% of them detected once, and 2.4% sits in the top ten. This receptor was obtained from an adult woman who had mild COVID-19 (a few samples of this study predate the infection). Cell type and time point are not known. V usage is TRBV7-9 and J usage is TRBJ1-2; D remains unclear. Sequenced sample: PBMCs or a T cell subset sorted from them (not recorded which). The CDR3 DNA is TGTGCCAGCAGCCTCCGGAGGGATTCAAATGGCTACACCTTC. Protein product: CASSLRRDSNGYTF.